This T cell receptor beta chain came from a study of identical twins. Study-wide findings and caveats: Reduced insertions were recorded for abundant cord blood beta clonotypes, with no such pattern in memory repertoires.

Using its own MiXCR run on the 5' RACE reads, TCRdb lists one record per CDR3 protein. This table holds some 690,000 distinct CDR3 sequences, about 20% found once. In its sample, this clonotype was seen many times. Its antigen is currently unknown. These data are also associated with another study on T cells expressing NK-cell markers. As that report states: Topping the CD3+CD56-NKG2C+ fraction as well were these clonotypes, in four donors.

The TCR was taken from a woman between 18 and 29 years old in good health. Sequences were obtained from PBMCs.

CDR3 sequence reads: CASSPSLAGGTDTQYF. The CDR3 DNA reads as TGTGCCAGCAGCCCCTCACTAGCGGGGGGCACAGATACGCAGTATTTT. The chain has TRBV12-3 or TRBV12-4 and TRBJ2-3; 11 bases match TRBD2. The CDR3 covers 16 residues. V trimming: 6 bases; J trimming: 1 base; junction bases outside the gene matches: 6.